This is a list of T cell receptor beta chains from one sample in a study of T cell responses to AZD1222 COVID-19 vaccine. Libraries were prepared by immunoSEQ multiplex PCR; TCRdb keeps only in-frame clonotypes and omits some of them. Among 100,000 or so clones, roughly 87% were seen once, and the ten largest hold roughly 45%. The sequencing used peripheral blood, collected 28 days after the second AZD1222 dose. Source of these receptors: an adult who received the AZD1222 COVID-19 vaccine. Both conserved end residues are part of each CDR3. D genes are given only for firm matches. Clone size is given for some rows only: seen once, a few or many times, or a class if the clone is expanded.

D,J,size,V,CDR3,DNA
TRBD2,TRBJ2-7,.,TRBV7-3,CASSSMGLGTKKYF,TGTGCCAGCAGTTCCATGGGGTTAGGGACTAAAAAGTACTTC
.,TRBJ1-2,once,TRBV27,CASSLNGVNYGYTF,TGTGCCAGCAGTTTAAATGGAGTGAACTATGGCTACACCTTC
.,TRBJ2-7,.,TRBV13,CASSLLQFEQYF,TGTGCCAGCAGCTTACTTCAGTTCGAGCAGTACTTC
.,TRBJ1-2,.,TRBV12-3/TRBV12-4,CASSLMGDYGYTF,TGTGCCAGCAGTTTAATGGGGGATTATGGCTACACCTTC
.,TRBJ1-1,.,TRBV11-2,CASSLEVSEAFF,TGTGCCAGCAGCTTAGAAGTGTCTGAAGCTTTCTTT
.,TRBJ1-5,.,TRBV4-3,CASSQDGGQPQHF,TGCGCCAGCAGCCAAGATGGTGGTCAGCCCCAGCATTTT
TRBD2,TRBJ2-7,.,TRBV28,CASSFLSSGSFYEQYF,TGTGCCAGCAGTTTCCTTTCTAGCGGGAGCTTCTACGAGCAGTACTTC
.,TRBJ1-4,.,TRBV28,CASSLYSRGATNEKLFF,TGTGCCAGCAGTTTATACTCTCGAGGGGCAACTAATGAAAAACTGTTTTTT
.,TRBJ1-5,.,TRBV12-3/TRBV12-4,CASSGDSRSSQHF,TGTGCCAGCAGTGGGGACTCCAGATCGTCCCAGCATTTT
.,TRBJ1-2,.,TRBV5-1,CASSLEAVLNYGYTF,TGCGCCAGCAGCTTGGAGGCGGTACTCAACTATGGCTACACCTTC
.,TRBJ1-2,.,TRBV6-1,CASSERGRGRYGYTF,TGTGCCAGCAGTGAAAGGGGCAGGGGTCGTTATGGCTACACCTTC
.,TRBJ1-4,once,TRBV6-5,CASSLLWGTNEKLFF,TGTGCCAGCAGTCTACTGTGGGGAACTAATGAAAAACTGTTTTTT
TRBD2,TRBJ2-3,.,TRBV4-3,CASSQVGGGPTDTQYF,TGCGCCAGCAGCCAAGTTGGCGGGGGTCCCACAGATACGCAGTATTTT
TRBD1,TRBJ1-6,.,TRBV18,CASSPYQDRGFLF,TGTGCCAGCTCACCATATCAGGACAGGGGGTTCCTTTTT
.,TRBJ2-7,.,TRBV5-8,CASSHGTPSSYEQYF,TGTGCCAGCAGCCACGGGACTCCGAGCTCCTACGAGCAGTACTTC
.,TRBJ2-7,.,TRBV30,CAWNLNSYEQYF,TGTGCCTGGAATCTAAACTCCTACGAGCAGTACTTC
TRBD2,TRBJ2-2,.,TRBV5-4,CASSLELAGGPNGELFF,TGTGCCAGCAGCTTGGAACTAGCGGGAGGGCCGAACGGGGAGCTGTTTTTT
TRBD1,TRBJ2-2,.,TRBV7-9,CASSYLRTGGNTGELFF,TGTGCCAGCAGCTATCTCAGGACAGGGGGCAACACCGGGGAGCTGTTTTTT
TRBD2,TRBJ2-1,.,TRBV7-9,CASSLGASGRGDEQFF,TGTGCCAGCAGCTTAGGGGCTAGCGGGAGAGGGGATGAGCAGTTCTTC
TRBD1,TRBJ2-2,.,TRBV28,CASRFNRGAAGELFF,TGTGCCAGCAGATTCAACAGGGGTGCCGCCGGGGAGCTGTTTTTT
TRBD2,TRBJ2-3,.,TRBV5-4,CASSLVAGAIDTQYF,TGTGCCAGCAGCTTGGTAGCGGGAGCAATAGATACGCAGTATTTT
.,TRBJ1-1,.,TRBV5-8,CASSLVGTMNTEAFF,TGTGCCAGCAGCTTGGTGGGGACTATGAACACTGAAGCTTTCTTT
.,TRBJ1-4,.,TRBV7-2,CASSRVGNTNEKLFF,TGTGCCAGCAGCCGGGTGGGGAATACTAATGAAAAACTGTTTTTT
TRBD2,TRBJ2-4,.,TRBV3-1/TRBV3-2,CASSHSAGVGTIQYF,TGTGCCAGCAGCCATTCAGCGGGAGTTGGGACCATTCAGTACTTC
.,TRBJ2-7,.,TRBV7-9,CASSPQAGYEQYF,TGTGCCAGCAGCCCTCAAGCGGGTTACGAGCAGTACTTC
.,TRBJ2-1,.,TRBV7-9,CASSLTRGEQFF,TGTGCCAGCAGCTTAACGCGGGGTGAGCAGTTCTTC
TRBD1,TRBJ2-1,.,TRBV7-9,CASSPDRGGLRNEQFF,TGTGCCAGCAGCCCAGACAGGGGCGGGTTACGAAATGAGCAGTTCTTC
TRBD2,TRBJ2-5,.,TRBV9,CASSTSGSRGETQYF,TGTGCCAGCAGCACTAGCGGGAGTAGGGGAGAGACCCAGTACTTC
TRBD1,TRBJ1-1,.,TRBV12-3/TRBV12-4,CASSRNRGEAFF,TGTGCCAGCAGCCGAAACAGGGGAGAAGCTTTCTTT
.,TRBJ2-2,.,TRBV27,CASSPGTSLPGELFF,TGTGCCAGCAGCCCCGGGACAAGTCTTCCCGGGGAGCTGTTTTTT
TRBD1,TRBJ2-3,.,TRBV7-9,CASRSRGPGDTQYF,TGTGCCAGCAGAAGCAGGGGGCCGGGAGATACGCAGTATTTT
.,TRBJ2-7,.,TRBV19,CASSTRQAPSYEQYF,TGTGCCAGTAGTACCCGACAGGCTCCCTCCTACGAGCAGTACTTC
.,TRBJ2-7,.,TRBV6-5,CASNRQQSSYEQYF,TGTGCCAGCAACCGACAGCAGAGCTCCTACGAGCAGTACTTC
TRBD1,TRBJ2-3,few,TRBV5-1,CASSRRGQGTDTQYF,TGCGCCAGCAGCCGGAGGGGACAGGGCACAGATACGCAGTATTTT
.,TRBJ2-7,.,TRBV5-1,CASSLGDMAVHEQYF,TGCGCCAGCAGCTTGGGGGATATGGCAGTCCACGAGCAGTACTTC
.,TRBJ2-2,.,TRBV11-1,CASSLGHITGELFF,TGTGCCAGCAGCTTAGGGCACATCACCGGGGAGCTGTTTTTT
.,TRBJ2-1,.,TRBV21-1,CASSKTGRGPSSYNEQFF,TGTGCCAGCAGCAAGACGGGTAGGGGACCCAGCTCCTACAATGAGCAGTTCTTC
.,TRBJ1-3,.,TRBV28,CASSSPGHGFSGNTIYF,TGTGCCAGCAGTTCGCCGGGACACGGATTCTCTGGAAACACCATATATTTT
.,TRBJ2-7,.,TRBV27,CASSSGGKTYEQYF,TGTGCCAGCAGTTCTGGAGGGAAAACCTACGAGCAGTACTTC
.,TRBJ1-1,once,TRBV30,CAWSVQVMNTEAFF,TGTGCCTGGAGTGTACAGGTCATGAACACTGAAGCTTTCTTT
.,TRBJ2-3,.,TRBV29-1,CSGQTDTDTQYF,TGCAGCGGCCAGACAGACACAGATACGCAGTATTTT
TRBD2,TRBJ2-1,.,TRBV2,CASSKLAGGPNEQFF,TGTGCCAGCAGTAAACTAGCGGGAGGGCCGAATGAGCAGTTCTTC
.,TRBJ2-3,.,TRBV5-4,CASSLNTDTQYF,TGTGCCAGCAGCTTGAACACAGATACGCAGTATTTT
.,TRBJ2-7,.,TRBV27,CASSLGSVYEQYF,TGTGCCAGCAGTTTAGGGTCAGTCTACGAGCAGTACTTC
.,TRBJ1-2,.,TRBV5-4,CASSASPATDSNYGYTF,TGTGCCAGCAGCGCCTCTCCCGCTACGGACAGTAACTATGGCTACACCTTC
.,TRBJ2-5,.,TRBV7-7,CASSLVGRQETQYF,TGTGCCAGCAGCTTAGTGGGCAGACAAGAGACCCAGTACTTC
.,TRBJ2-7,.,TRBV18,CASSPRQGLNEQYF,TGTGCCAGCTCACCGAGACAAGGATTGAACGAGCAGTACTTC
TRBD2,TRBJ2-5,once,TRBV5-1,CASSRGGQWTQYF,TGCGCCAGCAGCCGGGGAGGGCAGTGGACCCAGTACTTC
.,TRBJ2-3,.,TRBV7-7,CASSAQHQSGTDTQYF,TGTGCCAGCAGCGCCCAACACCAGTCGGGCACAGATACGCAGTATTTT
.,TRBJ1-6,.,TRBV7-3,CASSQEEASPLHF,TGTGCCAGCAGCCAAGAGGAAGCTTCACCCCTCCACTTT
.,TRBJ2-7,.,TRBV5-1,CASSPSRDEQYF,TGCGCCAGCAGCCCCTCCAGGGACGAGCAGTACTTC
.,TRBJ1-4,once,TRBV19,CASSPRNSSPNEKLFF,TGTGCCAGTAGTCCTCGGAATTCTTCTCCTAATGAAAAACTGTTTTTT
.,TRBJ2-3,.,TRBV3-1/TRBV3-2,CASSPQGDTQYF,TGTGCCAGCAGCCCGCAGGGGGATACGCAGTATTTT
.,TRBJ2-5,.,TRBV12-3/TRBV12-4,CASTLDRKTQYF,TGTGCCAGCACCCTTGACAGAAAGACCCAGTACTTC
.,TRBJ1-2,once,TRBV14,CASSQDRAYGYTF,TGTGCCAGCAGCCAAGACAGAGCGTATGGCTACACCTTC
.,TRBJ1-6,.,TRBV27,CASRPTHYNSPLHF,TGTGCCAGCAGACCGACCCACTATAATTCACCCCTCCACTTT
TRBD1,TRBJ1-5,.,TRBV19,CASSAAQGARSRSNQPQHF,TGTGCCAGTAGTGCCGCACAGGGGGCGAGGTCCCGCAGCAATCAGCCCCAGCATTTT